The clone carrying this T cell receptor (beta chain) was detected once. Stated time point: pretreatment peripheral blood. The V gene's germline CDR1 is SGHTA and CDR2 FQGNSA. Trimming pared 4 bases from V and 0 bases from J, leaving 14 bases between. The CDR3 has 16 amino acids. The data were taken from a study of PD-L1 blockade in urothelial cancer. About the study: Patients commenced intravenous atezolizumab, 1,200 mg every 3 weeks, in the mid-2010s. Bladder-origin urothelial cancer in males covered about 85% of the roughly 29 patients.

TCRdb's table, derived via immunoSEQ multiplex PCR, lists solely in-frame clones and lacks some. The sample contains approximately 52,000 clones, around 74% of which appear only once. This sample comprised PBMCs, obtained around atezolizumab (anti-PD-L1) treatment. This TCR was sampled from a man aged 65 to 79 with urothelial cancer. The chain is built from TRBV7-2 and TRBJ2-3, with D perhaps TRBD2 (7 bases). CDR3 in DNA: TGTGCCAGCAGCTACGGCGGGGGCCTTAGCACAGATACGCAGTATTTT. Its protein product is CASSYGGGLSTDTQYF.